The 28 T cell receptor beta chains reported below all come from one sample, sequenced in a study of cytomegalovirus exposure and HLA in healthy donors. Profiling relied on immunoSEQ multiplex PCR, and the TCRdb table lists in-frame clones only, not all of them. In the table there are roughly 82,000 clones, roughly 93% of which are singletons. Input material: PBMCs. These receptors were obtained from a man aged 18 to 35 in good health and CMV-seronegative.

The chain employs TRBV7-8 and TRBJ2-3; D is unclear. The CDR3 contains 13 residues. From germline, CDR1 is SGHVS and CDR2 FQNEAQ. Deletions cut 1 base from V and 6 bases from J, with 8 bases between. This chain's CDR3 is CASSLGVGDTQYF. CDR3 nucleotide sequence: TGTGCCAGCAGCTTAGGGGTGGGCGATACGCAGTATTTT. Full variable domain (rest looked up from reference TRBV7-8 and TRBJ2-3): GAGVSQSPRYKVAKRGQDVALRCDPISGHVSLFWYQQALGQGPEFLTYFQNEAQLDKSGLPSDRFFAERPEGSVSTLKIQRTQQEDSAVYLCASSLGVGDTQYFGPGTRLTVL.

V and J are TRBV13 and TRBJ2-7, with D tentatively TRBD2 (7 bases). The germline V gene has CDR1 PRHDT and CDR2 FYEKMQ (reference sequence). The CDR3 totals 13 residues. V was shortened by 2 bases and J by 7 bases, with 12 bases between the two germline ends. The CDR3 DNA reads TGTGCCAGCAGCTTAAGGACAGCGGGGGAGCAGTACTTC. Its translation is CASSLRTAGEQYF.

Turning to this clone: Its ends do not fully match the called genes, so a read error is possible. CDR3 nucleotides: TGTGCTAGCAGCTTAGCGACAGGAGGCTCCTACGAGCAGTACTTC. Amino acids: CASSLATGGSYEQYF. The chain joins TRBV7-7 to TRBJ2-7, with D possibly TRBD1 on 6 matching bases. The CDR3 has 15 amino acids. CDR1 SSHAT and CDR2 FNYEAQ come from the germline V gene (reference sequence).

The chain links TRBV7-2 to TRBJ2-5; D may be TRBD2 (5 bases). V lost 1 base and J lost 2, with 11 bases in between. Germline-derived CDR1 and CDR2 are SGHTA and FQGNSA. The CDR3 is made up of 15 amino acids. DNA for the CDR3: TGTGCCAGCAGCTTAGGGGTCGGGATTCAAGAGACCCAGTACTTC. Its protein product is CASSLGVGIQETQYF.

DNA for the CDR3: TGCGCCAGCAGAGCACCGGGACTGGGGCCAGATACGCAGTATTTT. Amino acid sequence: CASRAPGLGPDTQYF. The chain combines TRBV5-1 with TRBJ2-3; perhaps TRBD2 as D (6 bases). V shed 5 bases and J shed 4 bases, with 17 bases lying between them. Germline V gene lookup returns CDR1 SGHRS and CDR2 YFSETQ. This CDR3 comprises 15 residues.

V and J are TRBV7-2 and TRBJ2-1; a weak D match, TRBD2 (6 bases). Germline CDR1 SGHTA, CDR2 FQGNSA. Between the trimmed V and J ends, which lost 5 bases and 6 bases, there was a span of 14 bases. The CDR3 consists of 14 residues. CDR3 DNA sequence: TGTGCCAGCAGCCGAGGGGCGGGACCCAATGAGCAGTTCTTC. It codes for CASSRGAGPNEQFF.

CDR3: CASSKGRSLAGVGPYNEQFF. The DNA for the CDR3 is TGTGCCAGCAGCAAAGGACGCTCACTAGCGGGAGTTGGACCCTACAATGAGCAGTTCTTC. The chain is built from TRBV21-1 and TRBJ2-1; TRBD2 is the table's D call, not checked against the DNA. TRBV21-1 has pseudogene status. CDR3 size: 20 residues.

The chain uses TRBV7-2 and TRBJ2-1, with 12 positions matching TRBD2. The CDR3 runs 15 residues. Germline CDR1 SGHTA, CDR2 FQGNSA. V lost 3 bases and J lost 6; bases outside the gene matches: 3. The CDR3 reads CASSLTSGSPNEQFF. CDR3 nucleotides: TGTGCCAGCAGCTTGACTAGCGGGAGCCCCAATGAGCAGTTCTTC.

The chain joins TRBV27 to TRBJ2-7, with TRBD2 identical over 11 bases. V was clipped by 3 bases and J by 3 bases; unmatched bases: 4. The CDR3 totals 15 residues. Germline values: CDR1 MNHEY, CDR2 SMNVEV (reference sequence). CDR3 bases: TGTGCCAGCAGTTTCACTAGCGGGGGATACTACGAGCAGTACTTC. Translating gives CASSFTSGGYYEQYF.

As to this clone: Germline and junction disagree at one end, which may indicate a read error. The gene calls are TRBV30 and TRBJ1-4; 9 bases map to TRBD1. Germline lookup yields CDR1 GTSNPN and CDR2 SVGIG (reference sequence). The CDR3 consists of 12 residues. Here the CDR3 DNA reads TGTGCTTGGACAGGGGAAAATGAAAAACTGTTTTTT. Amino acid sequence: CAWTGENEKLFF.

The CDR3 bases are TGTGCCAGCAGTTTACTTACCGACAGGGGCACAGATACGCAGTATTTT. Residues: CASSLLTDRGTDTQYF. The chain couples TRBV28 to TRBJ2-3; 7 nucleotides line up with TRBD1. Germline V gene sequence: CDR1 MDHEN, CDR2 SYDVKM. J was trimmed by 1 base and V by 2 bases; bases with no gene match: 6. CDR3 size: 16 residues.

V is TRBV19 and J is TRBJ2-1; 7 bases map to TRBD2. Germline trimming cut 5 bases from V and 7 bases from J; bases unmatched to any gene: 5. Germline CDR1 reads LNHDA; CDR2 reads SQIVND (reference sequence). The CDR3 contains 13 residues. CDR3 sequence: CASSGDYKNEQFF. Written as DNA, the CDR3 is TGTGCCAGTAGTGGGGACTATAAGAATGAGCAGTTCTTC.

This chain uses TRBV27 with TRBJ2-7; weak D call: TRBD1 (6 bases). Germline CDR1 reads MNHEY; CDR2 reads SMNVEV (reference sequence). V shed 5 bases and J shed 9 bases, with 23 bases lying between them. The CDR3 extends over 15 amino acids. For the CDR3, the DNA is TGTGCCAGCAGTGACCTACAGGGTCCAGCTACGAGGCAGTACTTC. Amino acids: CASSDLQGPATRQYF.

The genes are TRBV5-1 and TRBJ2-5, with TRBD2 matching 12 bases. Germline CDR1 reads SGHRS; CDR2 reads YFSETQ. The CDR3 runs 16 residues. Unmatched junction bases numbered 6, after V lost 5 bases and J lost 1 base. The CDR3 is CASRKGLAGIQETQYF. The CDR3 DNA reads TGCGCCAGCAGAAAAGGACTAGCGGGGATCCAAGAGACCCAGTACTTC.

The CDR3 nucleotides are TGTGCCAGCAGCCGTGGACAGGGAGCCTCTGAAGCTTTCTTT. Translated: CASSRGQGASEAFF. The chain employs TRBV5-4 and TRBJ1-1; 8 bases align to TRBD1. Germline CDR1 and CDR2: SGHNT and YYREEE (reference sequence). V was clipped by 4 bases and J by 6 bases; unmatched bases: 8. The CDR3 runs to 14 residues.

The genes are TRBV6-1 and TRBJ1-2, with D possibly matching TRBD1 (5 bases). Deletions cut 10 bases from V and 2 bases from J, with 11 bases between. The CDR3 consists of 12 residues. Germline V gives CDR1 MNHNS, CDR2 SASEGT. The CDR3 spells CATAGRNYGYTF. In DNA, the CDR3 is TGTGCCACCGCGGGACGGAACTATGGCTACACCTTC.

The V call is TRBV2, the J call TRBJ2-6; D possibly corresponds to TRBD2 (6 bases). Germline V gives CDR1 SNHLY, CDR2 FYNNEI. With 11 bases removed from V and 6 bases from J, the gap between germline ends came to 17 bases. The CDR3 is 14 amino acids. The DNA for the CDR3 is TGTGCCTGTACCCCCGGGGAGGTGGCCAACGTCCTGACTTTC. Its translation is CACTPGEVANVLTF.

The chain recombines TRBV13 with TRBJ2-6, with D unresolved. The germline V and J ends were trimmed by 8 bases and 0 bases, with 8 bases remaining between them. The germline V gene encodes CDR1 PRHDT and CDR2 FYEKMQ (reference sequence). The CDR3 totals 14 residues. As DNA, the CDR3 is TGTGCCAGCCTCAGGCGCTCTGGGGCCAACGTCCTGACTTTC. Protein sequence: CASLRRSGANVLTF.

The chain combines TRBV6-5 with TRBJ1-4, with 10 bases aligning to TRBD1. Germline values: CDR1 MNHEY, CDR2 SVGAGI. The CDR3 spans 12 residues. With V trimmed by 6 bases and J by 12 bases, 4 bases remained unmatched. This CDR3 is CASSWTGGELFF. The CDR3 coding sequence is TGTGCCAGCAGCTGGACAGGGGGTGAACTGTTTTTT.

The chain has TRBV6-1 and TRBJ2-1; TRBD2 aligns across 8 bases. Germline CDR1 reads MNHNS; CDR2 reads SASEGT. The CDR3 has 14 amino acids. The J segment lost 7 bases and the V segment lost 6 bases, leaving 8 bases of the junction unmatched. The CDR3 DNA is TGTGCCAGCAGACGTAGCGGGATAATGAATGAGCAGTTCTTC. This codes for CASRRSGIMNEQFF.

This chain joins TRBV7-3 and TRBJ2-1; 7 bases align to TRBD2. Trimming at V came to 1 base and at J to 5 bases, leaving 11 bases not matched to a gene. Germline V gene lookup returns CDR1 SGHTA and CDR2 FQGTGA. The length of the CDR3 is 17 residues. The chain's CDR3 is CASSLRGSSGTDNEQFF. CDR3 sequence (DNA): TGTGCCAGCAGCTTAAGAGGATCCAGCGGGACCGACAATGAGCAGTTCTTC.

This chain joins TRBV9 and TRBJ2-3, with TRBD1 matching over 8 bases. After removal of 3 bases from V and 2 bases from J, the junction contained 5 bases not matched to a gene. The germline gives CDR1 SGDLS, CDR2 YYNGEE. There are 15 residues in the CDR3. The CDR3: CASSAGQGTTDTQYF. CDR3 nucleotide sequence: TGTGCCAGCAGCGCTGGACAGGGAACCACAGATACGCAGTATTTT.

This clone was counted only a few times. This rearrangement joins TRBV10-3 to TRBJ2-1, with no clear D. The germline V gene encodes CDR1 ENHRY and CDR2 SYGVKD. The CDR3 loop spans 14 amino acids. The V end was cut by 0 bases, the J end by 7 bases, with 10 bases between. CDR3 sequence reads: CAISESAARNEQFF. CDR3 DNA sequence: TGTGCCATCAGTGAGTCCGCGGCTCGGAATGAGCAGTTCTTC.

The CDR3 region has the DNA TGTGCCAGCAGCCGGGTAGCGGGAGCACTAGCCAAAAACATTCAGTACTTC. Amino acids: CASSRVAGALAKNIQYF. V and J are TRBV11-2 and TRBJ2-4, with TRBD2 matching 9 bases. This CDR3 spans 17 amino acids. Germline lookup yields CDR1 SGHAT and CDR2 FQNNGV. With 5 bases clipped from V and 0 bases from J, the junction kept 8 bases outside the gene matches.

The rearrangement links TRBV7-2 to TRBJ1-1; 7 bases map to TRBD1. This CDR3 region has 14 residues. The V gene's germline CDR1 is SGHTA and CDR2 FQGNSA. V gave up 4 bases and J gave up 4 bases; unmatched junction bases: 6. CDR3 nucleotide sequence: TGTGCCAGCAGCTCAAACCAGGGGGGCACTGAAGCTTTCTTT. Encoded protein: CASSSNQGGTEAFF.

The chain carries TRBV30 and TRBJ1-2; 7 bases are a match to TRBD1. Germline CDR1 GTSNPN, CDR2 SVGIG (reference sequence). There are 15 residues in the CDR3. V shed 5 bases and J 4 bases; nucleotides not matched to a gene: 13. The CDR3 here is CAWDGTVAISYGYTF. Here the CDR3 DNA reads TGTGCCTGGGATGGGACAGTCGCTATAAGCTATGGCTACACCTTC.

This sequence joins TRBV5-3 and TRBJ1-6, with D unresolved. TRBV5-3 is marked as an open reading frame, function uncertain. The V end was cut by 8 bases, the J end by 2 bases, with 5 bases between. The CDR3 runs 12 residues. CDR3 nucleotides: TGTGCCAGGCAGACCTATAATTCACCCCTCCACTTT. This sequence encodes CARQTYNSPLHF.

The chain employs TRBV29-1 and TRBJ1-2; 8 bases are a match to TRBD1. The trim removed 3 bases at V and 7 bases at J, leaving 7 bases unmatched. Germline CDR1 and CDR2: SQVTM and ANQGSEA. The CDR3 extends over 13 amino acids. CDR3 DNA sequence: TGCAGCGTTGAGCCGGGACAGGTCAGTGGCTACACCTTC. It encodes CSVEPGQVSGYTF. The variable domain in full, completed from reference TRBV29-1 and TRBJ1-2, reads SAVISQKPSRDICQRGTSLTIQCQVDSQVTMMFWYRQQPGQSLTLIATANQGSEATYESGFVIDKFPISRPNLTFSTLTVSNMSPEDSSIYLCSVEPGQVSGYTFGSGTRLTVV.